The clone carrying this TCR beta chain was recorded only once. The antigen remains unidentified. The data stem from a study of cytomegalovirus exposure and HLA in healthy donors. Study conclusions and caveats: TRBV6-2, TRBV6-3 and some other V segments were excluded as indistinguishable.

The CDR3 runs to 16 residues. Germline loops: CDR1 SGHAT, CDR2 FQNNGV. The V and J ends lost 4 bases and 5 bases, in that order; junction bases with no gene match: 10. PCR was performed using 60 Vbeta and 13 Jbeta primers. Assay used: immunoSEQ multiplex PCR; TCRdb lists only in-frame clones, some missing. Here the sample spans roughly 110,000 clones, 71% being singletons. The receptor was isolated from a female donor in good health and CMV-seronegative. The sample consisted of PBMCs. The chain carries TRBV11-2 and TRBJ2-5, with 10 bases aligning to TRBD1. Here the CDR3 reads CASSSVRGQGRETQYF. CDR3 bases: TGTGCCAGCAGCTCCGTCCGGGGACAGGGGAGGGAGACCCAGTACTTC.